These T cell receptor beta chains were read from a single sample in a study of T cell changes during pregnancy in multiple sclerosis. TCRdb's table, derived via immunoSEQ multiplex PCR, lists solely in-frame clones and lacks some. The sample holds roughly 40,000 clones; over 75% are singletons and the top ten take 0.35% to 0.45%. Sequences were derived from CD4+ T cells from peripheral blood mononuclear cells, sampled in the third trimester of pregnancy. The receptor source for this set is a female donor with multiple sclerosis, enrolled in a pregnancy study. The CDR3 runs from the conserved cysteine through the conserved F or W. D genes are given only for firm matches. Some rows mark clone size as missing; the rest say once, few, many or name a class of expanded clone.

TRBJ2-3,.,TRBV28,.,CASSLPGVNTQYF,TGTGCCAGCAGCTTGCCCGGGGTCAATACGCAGTATTTT
TRBJ1-1,.,TRBV6-1,.,CASSELRDTEAFF,TGTGCCAGCAGTGAACTACGAGACACTGAAGCTTTCTTT
TRBJ2-5,.,TRBV7-2,TRBD2,CASSLGGLAQGETQYF,TGTGCCAGCAGCTTAGGAGGACTAGCTCAGGGAGAGACCCAGTACTTC
TRBJ2-5,.,TRBV5-1,.,CASSLELGAKETQYF,TGCGCCAGCAGCTTGGAGCTGGGGGCCAAAGAGACCCAGTACTTC
TRBJ2-7,.,TRBV6-1,TRBD1,CASRQGSEQYF,TGTGCCTCCCGACAGGGATCCGAGCAGTACTTC
TRBJ2-3,.,TRBV6-6,.,CASSYPLGQRTDTQYF,TGTGCCAGCAGTTATCCTCTCGGACAACGCACAGATACGCAGTATTTT
TRBJ2-7,.,TRBV19,.,CASSFGLSEQYF,TGTGCCAGTAGTTTCGGACTATCCGAGCAGTACTTC
TRBJ1-3,.,TRBV7-2,TRBD1,CASSLGGTGGNTIYF,TGTGCCAGCAGCTTAGGAGGGACAGGTGGAAACACCATATATTTT
TRBJ2-6,.,TRBV14,.,CASRPNLNSGANVLTF,TGTGCCAGCAGACCTAATTTAAACTCTGGGGCCAACGTCCTGACTTTC
TRBJ1-1,.,TRBV18,TRBD1,CASSQGARTEAFF,TGTGCCAGCTCACAGGGGGCAAGGACTGAAGCTTTCTTT
TRBJ2-3,.,TRBV5-6,TRBD2,CASLRRGGTDTQYF,TGTGCCAGCCTACGGAGGGGAGGGACAGATACGCAGTATTTT
TRBJ2-1,.,TRBV5-1,TRBD2,CASRETGTSGSSEQFF,TGCGCCAGCAGAGAGACCGGGACTAGCGGCTCTAGTGAGCAGTTCTTC
TRBJ2-7,.,TRBV14,TRBD2,CASSQGASGIYEQYF,TGTGCCAGCAGCCAAGGGGCTAGCGGGATATACGAGCAGTACTTC
TRBJ2-7,.,TRBV7-6,TRBD2,CASSLVAPGLAIPHSYEQYF,TGTGCCAGCAGCTTGGTCGCCCCGGGACTAGCGATACCTCACTCCTACGAGCAGTACTTC
TRBJ1-4,.,TRBV14,.,CASSQVGGALREKLFF,TGTGCCAGCAGCCAAGTAGGGGGGGCGTTGCGTGAAAAACTGTTTTTT
TRBJ1-3,.,TRBV18,.,CASSARDTLSGNTIYF,TGTGCCAGCTCAGCTCGAGACACACTCTCTGGAAACACCATATATTTT
TRBJ2-4,.,TRBV5-1,.,CASSRELAKNIQYF,TGCGCCAGCAGCCGGGAGCTAGCCAAAAACATTCAGTACTTC
TRBJ2-1,.,TRBV4-1,TRBD1,CASSQDQGVYEQFF,TGCGCCAGCAGCCAAGATCAGGGGGTCTATGAGCAGTTCTTC
TRBJ2-7,.,TRBV5-1,TRBD1,CASYEGAIGYEQYF,TGCGCCAGTTACGAGGGGGCCATCGGCTACGAGCAGTACTTC
TRBJ1-3,.,TRBV5-1,.,CASSESMSGNTIYF,TGCGCCAGCAGCGAGAGTATGTCTGGAAACACCATATATTTT
TRBJ2-2,.,TRBV6-6,TRBD2,CASRPTSGRASGELFF,TGTGCCAGCAGGCCGACTAGCGGGAGGGCCTCCGGGGAGCTGTTTTTT
TRBJ2-3,.,TRBV28,TRBD1,CASSPGDRDLGAQYF,TGTGCCAGCAGCCCAGGGGACAGGGATTTGGGGGCGCAGTATTTT
TRBJ1-1,.,TRBV4-2,.,CASSAGGLTEAFF,TGTGCCAGCAGCGCCGGGGGACTCACTGAAGCTTTCTTT
TRBJ2-7,once,TRBV14,TRBD1,CASSRQGWGEQYF,TGTGCCAGCAGCCGACAGGGTTGGGGCGAGCAGTACTTC
TRBJ2-1,once,TRBV21-1,.,CASSQGDRGVVYNEQFF,TGTGCCAGCAGCCAAGGGGACAGGGGAGTTGTATACAATGAGCAGTTCTTC
TRBJ2-7,.,TRBV28,.,CASLGPKSSYEQYF,TGTGCCAGCTTGGGGCCGAAATCCTCCTACGAGCAGTACTTC
TRBJ2-7,few,TRBV29-1,.,CSVGQGIRSYEQYF,TGCAGCGTTGGCCAGGGGATAAGGTCCTACGAGCAGTACTTC
TRBJ2-1,.,TRBV5-1,.,CASRHLEGFSYNEQFF,TGCGCCAGCAGACATTTGGAGGGGTTCTCCTACAATGAGCAGTTCTTC
TRBJ2-3,once,TRBV5-6,TRBD2,CASNYGLDSTFTDTQYF,TGTGCCAGCAACTACGGACTAGACTCCACTTTCACAGATACGCAGTATTTT
TRBJ2-3,.,TRBV15,.,CATSRDFADTQYF,TGTGCCACCAGCAGAGATTTCGCAGATACGCAGTATTTT
TRBJ1-5,.,TRBV12-5,TRBD1,CASGLVVGRQGSNQPQHF,TGTGCTAGTGGTTTGGTTGTCGGGAGACAGGGGAGCAATCAGCCCCAGCATTTT
TRBJ2-7,.,TRBV6-6,.,CASSYAASFAYEQYF,TGTGCCAGCAGTTACGCGGCCTCTTTCGCCTACGAGCAGTACTTC
TRBJ1-1,.,TRBV19,.,CASSIGKDRIRTEAFF,TGTGCCAGTAGTATAGGAAAGGACAGAATACGCACTGAAGCTTTCTTT
TRBJ1-2,few,TRBV11-2,.,CASSLENSQTYGYTF,TGTGCCAGCAGCTTAGAGAACAGCCAGACCTATGGCTACACCTTC
TRBJ2-7,.,TRBV28,.,CASSLQGPYEQYF,TGTGCCAGCAGTCTTCAGGGGCCCTACGAGCAGTACTTC
TRBJ2-3,.,TRBV7-7,.,CASSPRTTSTDTQYF,TGTGCCAGCAGCCCTCGGACAACAAGCACAGATACGCAGTATTTT
TRBJ2-1,.,TRBV27,TRBD1,CASSSSSGGVYRGFSYNEQFF,TGTGCCAGCAGTTCATCCTCCGGGGGCGTTTACAGGGGGTTCTCCTACAATGAGCAGTTCTTC
TRBJ2-1,.,TRBV7-6,TRBD2,CASSSDSGRARSQFF,TGTGCCAGCAGCTCGGACAGCGGGAGGGCCCGCTCGCAGTTCTTC
TRBJ2-1,.,TRBV5-1,.,CASSLRGGGMAYNEQFF,TGCGCCAGCAGCTTGCGGGGAGGGGGTATGGCCTACAATGAGCAGTTCTTC
TRBJ1-5,.,TRBV7-2,TRBD1,CASSHQRGQGIGQPQHF,TGTGCCAGCAGCCACCAGCGGGGACAGGGGATTGGTCAGCCCCAGCATTTT
TRBJ2-7,.,TRBV7-6,TRBD1,CASSSGTGTAAYEQYF,TGTGCCAGCAGCTCCGGAACCGGGACAGCGGCCTACGAGCAGTACTTC
TRBJ2-7,.,TRBV19,TRBD2,CASSPQTSGNYEQYF,TGTGCCAGTAGTCCCCAGACTAGCGGGAACTACGAGCAGTACTTC
TRBJ1-2,.,TRBV5-4,.,CASSPWRSSGDYGYTF,TGTGCCAGCAGCCCATGGCGAAGTAGCGGAGACTATGGCTACACCTTC
TRBJ2-7,once,TRBV5-1,.,CASSLENYSYEQYF,TGCGCCAGCAGCTTGGAAAATTACTCCTACGAGCAGTACTTC
TRBJ2-7,.,TRBV5-1,TRBD1,CASSPGQGAHEQYF,TGCGCCAGCAGCCCTGGACAGGGGGCCCACGAGCAGTACTTC
TRBJ2-1,.,TRBV18,.,CASSPPPSNEQFF,TGTGCCAGCTCACCCCCTCCTAGCAATGAGCAGTTCTTC
TRBJ2-6,.,TRBV7-2,.,CASSPRLTTSSGANVLTF,TGTGCCAGCAGCCCCCGACTCACGACCAGCTCTGGGGCCAACGTCCTGACTTTC
TRBJ1-5,.,TRBV29-1,TRBD1,CSVGQGKREPQHF,TGCAGCGTGGGACAGGGGAAAAGGGAGCCCCAGCATTTT
TRBJ1-2,.,TRBV30,.,CAWTTALNYGYTF,TGTGCCTGGACGACAGCGCTTAACTATGGCTACACCTTC
TRBJ2-6,.,TRBV11-2,.,CASSYIWAGANVLTF,TGTGCCAGCAGCTATATATGGGCAGGGGCCAACGTCCTGACTTTC
TRBJ2-3,.,TRBV5-5,TRBD2,CASSRTSGKDTQYF,TGTGCCAGCAGTAGGACTAGCGGAAAAGATACGCAGTATTTT